This T cell receptor beta chain comes out of a study of blood T cell repertoires in COVID-19. Study-level background: The United States, Italy and Spain provided the acute and convalescent COVID-19 samples. T cells, B-cell-depleted T cells, or PBMCs supplied cDNA or gDNA.

Original processing methods: Estimation of nucleated cell counts was performed using reference gene primer amplification. Clones were read by immunoSEQ multiplex PCR, and TCRdb kept only the in-frame ones, dropping some. The D gene and trimming were derived from the DNA, and the V and J assignments and clone size from that table. This table holds over 300,000 clones, roughly 90% found once. CDR1 is MNHEY, CDR2 SVGAGI, per germline. V was pared by 8 bases and J by 2 bases, with 12 bases between. CDR3 length: 13 amino acids. Participants reported their clinical history, and cohort assignment relied on those reports.

V is TRBV6-5 and J is TRBJ2-5; D is ambiguous. The source material was PBMCs or T cells enriched from blood (not recorded which). The source is a woman in her twenties or thirties with acute COVID-19. The CDR3 DNA is TGTGCCAGCTATAGTCGCGGTCAAGAGACCCAGTACTTC. This translates into CASYSRGQETQYF.